This T cell receptor beta chain emerged from a study of cytomegalovirus exposure and HLA in healthy donors. Study results and limitations: Exclusion as indistinguishable affected some V segments, including TRBV6-2 and TRBV6-3. In vitro, a few CMV-associated chains proved specific for CMV antigens.

Each donor's status was that of a healthy bone marrow donor. CDR3 size: 15 residues. Trimming pared 5 bases from V and 10 bases from J, leaving 23 bases between. Germline CDR1 is LGHNT and CDR2 is FRNRAP. The primer mix had 60 Vbeta and 13 Jbeta primers. The protocol was immunoSEQ multiplex PCR, while the TCRdb copy is restricted to in-frame clones and leaves out a portion. The sample carries approximately 150,000 clones, 70% to 80% recorded once. In regard to this clone: Its antigen remains unknown.

Sequencing input: PBMCs. The clonotype originates from a man younger than 35 in good health and CMV-seropositive. The chain uses TRBV12-5 and TRBJ1-1, with D possibly matching TRBD1 (6 bases). CDR3 sequence reads: CASGLTSLWGRGAFF. The CDR3 DNA sequence: TGTGCTAGTGGTCTGACCTCCCTCTGGGGCAGGGGAGCTTTCTTT.